These 8 T cell receptor beta chains came from one sample sequenced in a study of T cell repertoires in cytomegalovirus infection. TCRdb reanalysed the reads using MiXCR and keeps one entry per CDR3 protein. The table records 250,000 to 300,000 distinct CDR3 sequences, over 15% of them present only once. Source material: CD8+ T cells from PBMCs. These receptors all come from a human donor in good health (CMV status not recorded). Some clones in this sample may be carry-over from other donors' samples.

The sample holds a few counts of this clonotype. J is TRBJ2-7 and V is TRBV6-2 or TRBV6-3; 10 bases map to TRBD2. This CDR3 region has 15 residues. Germline V CDR1 and CDR2: MNHEY, SVGEGT. J was trimmed by 5 bases and V by 1 base; bases with no gene match: 5. CDR3 sequence: CASSYWASGGHEQYF. Written as DNA, the CDR3 is TGTGCCAGCAGTTACTGGGCTAGCGGGGGCCACGAGCAGTACTTC.

This clonotype was seen ten or more times. The chain carries TRBV7-6 and TRBJ1-6; D is perhaps TRBD1 (5 bases). The ends were cut back, 7 bases at V and 3 bases at J, with 13 bases in the middle. The CDR3 extends over 15 amino acids. The germline gives CDR1 SGHVS, CDR2 FNYEAQ. The CDR3 DNA follows: TGTGCCAGCACCGCGGGACTGAACTATAATTCACCCCTCCACTTT. Translation: CASTAGLNYNSPLHF.

In this sample, this clonotype turned up many times. V and J are TRBV7-9 and TRBJ1-1, with D uncertain. The CDR3 is 13 residues long. From germline, CDR1 is SEHNR and CDR2 FQNEAQ (reference sequence). Deletions cut 3 bases from V and 1 base from J, with 6 bases between. The CDR3 sequence is CASSFMGNTEAFF. The CDR3 DNA reads as TGTGCCAGCAGCTTCATGGGGAACACTGAAGCTTTCTTT.

This clonotype has more than one count but fewer than ten. The rearrangement uses TRBV19 and TRBJ1-5; TRBD1 agrees at 7 bases. V trimming: 2 bases; J trimming: 4 bases; junction bases outside the gene matches: 5. This CDR3 has 15 residues. The germline V gene encodes CDR1 LNHDA and CDR2 SQIVND (reference sequence). In DNA, the CDR3 is TGTGCCAGTAGTATACTAGTACAGGGGAATCAGCCCCAGCATTTT. Translated: CASSILVQGNQPQHF.

The V call is TRBV3-1, the J call TRBJ1-2, with D uncertain. Germline-derived CDR1 and CDR2 are LGHDT and YNNKEL (reference sequence). Trimming pared 4 bases from V and 4 bases from J, leaving 13 bases between. The length of the CDR3 is 14 residues. In nucleotides, the CDR3 is TGTGCCAGCAGCCTCGTGTCAGGCTTCTATGGCTACACCTTC. Protein sequence: CASSLVSGFYGYTF.

This sequence joins TRBV7-9 and TRBJ1-1; D not resolved. This CDR3 has 13 residues. The germline CDR1 and CDR2 sequences are SEHNR and FQNEAQ (reference sequence). The V end lost 5 bases, the J end lost 6 bases, and 13 bases lay between the germline ends. The CDR3, as DNA: TGTGCCAGCAGCCCAGCCAACCGTGCTGAAGCTTTCTTT. Residues: CASSPANRAEAFF.

The J gene is TRBJ1-1, the V gene TRBV6-1; possibly TRBD1 for D (5 bases). Germline assignment: CDR1 MNHNS and CDR2 SASEGT. V lost 6 bases and J 1 base, leaving 21 bases between the germline ends. The CDR3 runs 17 residues. CDR3 sequence (DNA): TGTGCCAGCAGACCCTTTGGAGACAGCGGAGGGAACACTGAAGCTTTCTTT. It codes for CASRPFGDSGGNTEAFF.

The sample holds many counts of this clonotype. V is TRBV7-2 and J is TRBJ2-7, with 8 nucleotides matching TRBD1. CDR3 length: 14 amino acids. Germline V gene data show CDR1 as SGHTA and CDR2 as FQGNSA. J gave up 4 bases and V 4 bases, and 6 bases lay outside the gene matches. In DNA form, the CDR3 reads TGTGCCAGCAGCTCGGTAGGGACAGGATACGAGCAGTACTTC. Protein sequence: CASSSVGTGYEQYF. Drawing the rest from reference TRBV7-2 and TRBJ2-7, the complete variable domain is GAGVSQSPSNKVTEKGKDVELRCDPISGHTALYWYRQSLGQGLEFLIYFQGNSAPDKSGLPSDRFSAERTGGSVSTLTIQRTQQEDSAVYLCASSSVGTGYEQYFGPGTRLTVT.